This T cell receptor beta chain comes out of a study of T cells in localized non-small cell lung cancer. Study conclusions and caveats: A higher density of T cells in blood coincided with extended overall survival. A median of approximately 54 clones ranked among the top 100 in tumor appeared in adjacent lung. Only one tumor region went through sequencing, so heterogeneity may still be there.

Comments on this clone: Its specificity is unknown.

This CDR3 contains 14 residues. CDR1 is SGHRS, CDR2 YFSETQ, per germline. With V trimmed by 2 bases and J by 4 bases, 3 bases remained unmatched. TCRdb's copy holds only in-frame clones and misses some; the assay was immunoSEQ multiplex PCR. Here the sample spans 35,000 or so clones, 70% to 90% being singletons. The TCR comes from a woman aged 35 to 70 with stage I lung adenocarcinoma. The genes are TRBV5-1 and TRBJ2-5, with TRBD1 identical over 9 bases. This specimen consisted of peripheral blood, obtained before any cancer treatment. This chain's CDR3 is CASSLGQGRETQYF. The CDR3 DNA sequence: TGCGCCAGCAGCTTAGGACAGGGGAGAGAGACCCAGTACTTC.